A selection of T cell receptor beta chains follows, all from one sample in a study of T cell responses to AZD1222 COVID-19 vaccine. Only in-frame clones appear in the TCRdb table, and some are missing; sequencing was by immunoSEQ multiplex PCR. In the table there are 150,000 to 200,000 clones, around 91% of which are singletons. The specimen comprised peripheral blood, sampled on day 0 of AZD1222 vaccination. The receptors derive from an adult in good health. CDR3s include the opening cysteine and the closing phenylalanine or tryptophan. A D gene is named only where the DNA matches it firmly. Clone size appears in some rows only: once, few, many, or a class for an expanded clone.

d_gene,v_gene,j_gene,abundance,CDR3aa,CDR3nt
-,TRBV29-1,TRBJ1-1,-,CSVRAGGGGNTEAFF,TGCAGCGTGCGGGCCGGGGGGGGAGGTAACACTGAAGCTTTCTTT
-,TRBV11-2,TRBJ1-5,-,CASSLGGGPQHF,TGTGCCAGCAGCTTAGGGGGAGGGCCCCAGCATTTT
-,TRBV5-6,TRBJ2-2,once,CASSPGGAGAITGELFF,TGTGCCAGCAGCCCCGGGGGCGCGGGGGCGATCACCGGGGAGCTGTTTTTT
TRBD2,TRBV28,TRBJ2-3,once,CASGLSGGPTDTQYF,TGTGCCAGCGGCCTTAGCGGGGGGCCCACAGATACGCAGTATTTT
TRBD2,TRBV7-3,TRBJ2-3,-,CASSLMGGGRADTQYF,TGTGCCAGCAGCTTAATGGGCGGGGGGAGGGCAGATACGCAGTATTTT
TRBD2,TRBV6-4,TRBJ2-2,-,CASSDSSGGPGELFF,TGTGCCAGCAGTGACTCGTCGGGGGGGCCCGGGGAGCTGTTTTTT
-,TRBV6-2/TRBV6-3,TRBJ1-4,-,CASSYSWGKSEKLFF,TGTGCCAGCAGTTACTCGTGGGGGAAGTCTGAAAAACTGTTTTTT
-,TRBV28,TRBJ1-2,-,CASSFLKAGVGYTF,TGTGCCAGCAGTTTTCTCAAAGCTGGGGTTGGCTACACCTTC
-,TRBV4-1,TRBJ2-2,-,CASSQVPGLDTGELFF,TGCGCCAGCAGCCAAGTCCCGGGGTTGGACACCGGGGAGCTGTTTTTT
TRBD1,TRBV19,TRBJ1-5,-,CASSIEPGTDQHF,TGTGCCAGTAGTATAGAACCTGGGACAGACCAGCATTTT
-,TRBV6-5,TRBJ1-2,-,CASRDSGGPNYGYTF,TGTGCCAGCAGGGACTCCGGGGGCCCTAACTATGGCTACACCTTC
TRBD2,TRBV24-1,TRBJ2-5,-,CATSDIDIAGNQETQYF,TGTGCCACCAGTGATATTGACATAGCGGGGAACCAAGAGACCCAGTACTTC
-,TRBV10-3,TRBJ1-5,once,CAIREGQNSNQPQHF,TGTGCCATCAGGGAAGGGCAGAATAGCAATCAGCCCCAGCATTTT
-,TRBV7-9,TRBJ2-6,-,CASSARDRANVLTF,TGTGCCAGCAGCGCCCGGGACAGGGCCAACGTCCTGACTTTC
-,TRBV11-3,TRBJ2-5,-,CASSLGPGTLETQYF,TGTGCCAGCAGCTTAGGACCCGGGACTCTAGAGACCCAGTACTTC
-,TRBV7-2,TRBJ1-2,-,CASSLGRIGGYTF,TGTGCCAGCAGCTTAGGACGTATCGGTGGCTACACCTTC
-,TRBV24-1,TRBJ2-1,-,CATSDYRGGIGNEQFF,TGTGCCACCAGTGATTACAGGGGGGGAATCGGCAATGAGCAGTTCTTC
-,TRBV25-1,TRBJ1-2,few,CASSEGSYGYTF,TGTGCCAGCAGTGAGGGCAGCTATGGCTACACCTTC
-,TRBV2,TRBJ2-6,-,CASRKGGFLGAGANVLTF,TGTGCCAGCAGGAAAGGGGGATTTCTTGGGGCTGGGGCCAACGTCCTGACTTTC
TRBD1,TRBV19,TRBJ2-2,-,CASSIDISAWRQGAFGELFF,TGTGCCAGTAGTATAGATATATCGGCGTGGAGACAGGGCGCGTTCGGGGAGCTGTTTTTT
-,TRBV7-3,TRBJ1-3,-,CASSFQHGNTIYF,TGTGCCAGCAGCTTTCAACACGGAAACACCATATATTTT
-,TRBV28,TRBJ1-4,-,CASSTELWDTRTTNEKLFF,TGTGCCAGCAGTACCGAGCTTTGGGACACACGGACAACTAATGAAAAACTGTTTTTT
TRBD1,TRBV3-1/TRBV3-2,TRBJ1-2,-,CASSLTGQGTAYGYTF,TGTGCCAGCAGCCTCACGGGACAGGGAACTGCATATGGCTACACCTTC
-,TRBV5-6,TRBJ2-2,-,CASSSTGHNTGELFF,TGTGCCAGCAGCTCAACGGGACACAACACCGGGGAGCTGTTTTTT
-,TRBV5-5,TRBJ1-4,-,CASSLSGANEKLFF,TGTGCCAGCAGCTTGTCAGGGGCTAATGAAAAACTGTTTTTT
-,TRBV5-1,TRBJ2-2,-,CASSLNQVRDTGELFF,TGCGCCAGCAGCTTGAACCAGGTGCGGGACACCGGGGAGCTGTTTTTT
-,TRBV1,TRBJ2-1,-,CTSSQVLADSNEQFF,TGCACCAGCAGCCAAGTACTAGCGGACTCCAATGAGCAGTTCTTC